The clone carrying this T cell receptor beta chain is a singleton in its sample. No antigen is known for it. The data derive from a study of beta chain features in type 1 diabetes. As for the study in general: Investigators examined roughly 99,000,000 sorted cells across all samples. Study observations and caveats: Shortening that was moderate but significant affected the TCRB CDR3s of Type 1 diabetes patients in all four CD4+ subsets. Naive, central memory and Treg TCRB repertoires seemed to resemble each other more closely in patients than they did in healthy donors.

Every bit of the isolated RNA underwent reverse transcription, so sequencing read expressed TCRB transcripts. Some clones are missing from TCRdb's copy, which holds only in-frame ones; the method was immunoSEQ multiplex PCR. The sample lists 500,000 to 800,000 clones, around 12% seen once, with over 0.1% in the top ten. Trimming left V 10 bases short and J 0 bases short, with 13 bases between. The CDR3 loop spans 14 amino acids. Germline V gene data show CDR1 as LNHDA and CDR2 as SQIVND (reference sequence). It was via CD45RO/CCR7/CD25/CD127/CD95/CD27 that CD4+ naive, central memory, regulatory and stem cell-like memory cells were sorted.

The chain employs TRBV19 and TRBJ1-5; D is unresolved. The sequencing input was naive CD4+ T cells from blood. This TCR was sampled from a man under 40 with type 1 diabetes. In DNA, the CDR3 is TGTGCCACCAGAGGTGATTATAGCAATCAGCCCCAGCATTTT. Protein product: CATRGDYSNQPQHF.